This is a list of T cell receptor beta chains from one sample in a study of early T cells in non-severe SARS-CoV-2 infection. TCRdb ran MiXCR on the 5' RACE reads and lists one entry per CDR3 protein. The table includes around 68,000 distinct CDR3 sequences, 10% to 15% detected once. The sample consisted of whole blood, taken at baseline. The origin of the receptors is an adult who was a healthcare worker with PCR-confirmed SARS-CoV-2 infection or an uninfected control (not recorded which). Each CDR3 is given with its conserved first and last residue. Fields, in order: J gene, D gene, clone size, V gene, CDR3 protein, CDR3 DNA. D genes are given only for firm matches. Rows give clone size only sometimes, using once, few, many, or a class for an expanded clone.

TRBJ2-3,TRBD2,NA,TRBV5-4,CASSYPTSGRADTQYF,TGTGCCAGCAGCTACCCTACTAGCGGGAGGGCAGATACGCAGTATTTT
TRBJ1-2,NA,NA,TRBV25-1,CASSEGQTILDYTF,TGTGCCAGCAGTGAAGGGCAGACGATCTTAGACTACACCTTC
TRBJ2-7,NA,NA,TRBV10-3,CAISDPEGPYEQYF,TGTGCCATCAGTGATCCCGAGGGACCCTACGAGCAGTACTTC
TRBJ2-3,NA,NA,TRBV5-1,CASSLVHNTDTQYF,TGCGCCAGCAGCTTGGTCCACAACACAGATACGCAGTATTTT
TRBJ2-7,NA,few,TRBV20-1,CSAPDYSYEQYF,TGCAGTGCGCCGGACTACTCCTACGAGCAGTACTTC
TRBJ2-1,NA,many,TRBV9,CASSVASSYNEQFF,TGTGCCAGCAGCGTAGCGTCTTCCTACAATGAGCAGTTCTTC
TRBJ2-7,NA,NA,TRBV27,CASRVSHEQYF,TGTGCCAGCAGGGTAAGTCACGAGCAGTACTTC
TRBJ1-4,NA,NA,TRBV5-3,CARTLKVGKLFF,TGTGCCAGAACCTTAAAAGTCGGAAAACTGTTTTTT
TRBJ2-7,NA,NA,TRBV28,CASSLGIDYEQYF,TGTGCCAGCAGTTTAGGGATAGACTACGAGCAGTACTTC
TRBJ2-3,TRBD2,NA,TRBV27,CASSRLAVSTDTQYF,TGTGCCAGCAGTCGACTAGCGGTGAGCACAGATACGCAGTATTTT
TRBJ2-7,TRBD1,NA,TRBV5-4,CASSSGTGPYSEQYF,TGTGCCAGCAGCTCCGGGACAGGGCCCTACTCCGAGCAGTACTTC
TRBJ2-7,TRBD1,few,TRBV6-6,CASSRTRTGGAYEQYF,TGTGCCAGCAGTCGAACCAGGACAGGGGGGGCCTACGAGCAGTACTTC
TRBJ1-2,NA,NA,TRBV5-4,CASSLEAASNYGYTF,TGTGCCAGCAGCTTGGAGGCAGCGTCTAACTATGGCTACACCTTC
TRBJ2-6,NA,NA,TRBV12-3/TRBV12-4,CASSPSGRPSGANVLTF,TGTGCCAGCAGCCCCTCGGGCAGACCCTCTGGGGCCAACGTCCTGACTTTC
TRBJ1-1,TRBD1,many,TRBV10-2,CASSESKDRANTEAFF,TGCGCCAGCAGTGAGTCGAAGGACAGGGCGAACACTGAAGCTTTCTTT
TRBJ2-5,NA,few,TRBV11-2,CASSLRGNIQETQYF,TGTGCCAGCAGCTTACGTGGAAACATACAAGAGACCCAGTACTTC
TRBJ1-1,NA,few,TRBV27,CASSLGRGYLNTEAFF,TGTGCCAGCAGTTTGGGCAGGGGATACCTGAACACTGAAGCTTTCTTT
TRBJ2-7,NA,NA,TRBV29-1,CSVETPQGPTYEQYF,TGCAGCGTTGAGACCCCACAGGGCCCAACCTACGAGCAGTACTTC
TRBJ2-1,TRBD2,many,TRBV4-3,CASSQGGTTYNEQFF,TGCGCCAGCAGCCAAGGGGGGACTACCTACAATGAGCAGTTCTTC
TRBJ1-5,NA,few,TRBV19,CASSIPFNQPQHF,TGTGCCAGTAGTATCCCCTTCAATCAGCCCCAGCATTTT
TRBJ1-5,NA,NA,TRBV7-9,CASSLGDASNQPQHF,TGTGCCAGCAGCTTAGGAGACGCAAGCAATCAGCCCCAGCATTTT